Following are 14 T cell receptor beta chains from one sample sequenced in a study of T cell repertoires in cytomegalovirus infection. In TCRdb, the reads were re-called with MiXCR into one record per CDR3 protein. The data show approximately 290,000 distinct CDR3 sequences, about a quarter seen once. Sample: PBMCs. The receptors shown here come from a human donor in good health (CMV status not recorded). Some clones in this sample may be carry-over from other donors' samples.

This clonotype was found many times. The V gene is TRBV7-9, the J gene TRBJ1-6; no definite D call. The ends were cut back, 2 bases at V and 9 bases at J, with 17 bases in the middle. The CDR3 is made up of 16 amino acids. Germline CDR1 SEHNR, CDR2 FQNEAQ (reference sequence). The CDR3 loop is CASSLLPGRVGSPLHF. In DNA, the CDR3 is TGTGCCAGCAGCTTATTGCCCGGGAGGGTTGGTTCACCCCTCCACTTT.

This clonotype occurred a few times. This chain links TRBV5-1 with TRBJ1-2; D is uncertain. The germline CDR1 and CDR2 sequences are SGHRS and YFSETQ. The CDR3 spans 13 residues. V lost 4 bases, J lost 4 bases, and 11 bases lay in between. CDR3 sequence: CASSQEDGYGYTF. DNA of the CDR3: TGCGCCAGCAGCCAGGAGGACGGCTATGGCTACACCTTC.

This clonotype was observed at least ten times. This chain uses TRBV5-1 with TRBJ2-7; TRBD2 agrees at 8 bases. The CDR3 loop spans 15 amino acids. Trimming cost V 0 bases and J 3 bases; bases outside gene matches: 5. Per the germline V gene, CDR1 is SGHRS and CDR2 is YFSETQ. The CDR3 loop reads CASSLAASGGYEQYF. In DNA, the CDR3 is TGCGCCAGCAGCTTGGCGGCCAGCGGGGGCTACGAGCAGTACTTC.

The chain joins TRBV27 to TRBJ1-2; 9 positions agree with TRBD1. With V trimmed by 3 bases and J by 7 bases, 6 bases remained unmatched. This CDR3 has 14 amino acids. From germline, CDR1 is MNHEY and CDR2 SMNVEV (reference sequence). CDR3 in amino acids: CASSFVTGGSGYTF. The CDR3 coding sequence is TGTGCCAGCAGTTTTGTAACAGGGGGCTCTGGCTACACCTTC.

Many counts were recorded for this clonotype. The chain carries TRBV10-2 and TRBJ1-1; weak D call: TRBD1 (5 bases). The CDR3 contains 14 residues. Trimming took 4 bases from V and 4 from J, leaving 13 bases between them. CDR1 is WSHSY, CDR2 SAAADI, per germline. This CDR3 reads CASSVDQGGTEAFF. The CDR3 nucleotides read TGCGCCAGCAGTGTAGATCAGGGCGGCACTGAAGCTTTCTTT.

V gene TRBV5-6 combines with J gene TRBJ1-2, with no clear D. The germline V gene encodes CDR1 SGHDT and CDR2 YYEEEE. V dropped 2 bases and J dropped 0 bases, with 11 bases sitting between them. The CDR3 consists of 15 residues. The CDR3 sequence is CASSFQITSNYGYTF. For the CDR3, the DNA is TGTGCCAGCAGCTTTCAAATCACTTCTAACTATGGCTACACCTTC.

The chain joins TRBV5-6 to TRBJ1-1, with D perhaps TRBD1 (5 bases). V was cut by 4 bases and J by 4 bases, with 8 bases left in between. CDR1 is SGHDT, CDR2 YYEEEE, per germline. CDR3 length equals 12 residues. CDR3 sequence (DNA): TGTGCCAGCAGCAGGGGAAGCACTGAAGCTTTCTTT. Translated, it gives CASSRGSTEAFF.

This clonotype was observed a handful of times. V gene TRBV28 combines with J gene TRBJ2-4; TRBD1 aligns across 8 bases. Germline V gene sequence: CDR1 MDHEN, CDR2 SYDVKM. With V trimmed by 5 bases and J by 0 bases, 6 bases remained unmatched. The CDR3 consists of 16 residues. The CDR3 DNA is TGTGCCAGCAGTAATCAGGGGGCTATAGCCAAAAACATTCAGTACTTC. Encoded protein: CASSNQGAIAKNIQYF.

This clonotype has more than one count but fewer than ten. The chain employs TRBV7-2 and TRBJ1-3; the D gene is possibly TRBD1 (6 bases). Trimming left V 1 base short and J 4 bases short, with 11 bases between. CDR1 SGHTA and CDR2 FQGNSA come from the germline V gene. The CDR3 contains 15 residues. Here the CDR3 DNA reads TGTGCCAGCAGCTTAGGGTACAGGGCCGGAAACACCATATATTTT. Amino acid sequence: CASSLGYRAGNTIYF.

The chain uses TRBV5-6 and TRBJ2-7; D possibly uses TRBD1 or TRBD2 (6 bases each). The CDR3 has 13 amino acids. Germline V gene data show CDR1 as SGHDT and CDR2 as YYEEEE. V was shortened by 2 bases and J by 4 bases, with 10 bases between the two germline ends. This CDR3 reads CASSFQGRYEQYF. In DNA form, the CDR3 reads TGTGCCAGCAGCTTCCAGGGGAGGTACGAGCAGTACTTC.

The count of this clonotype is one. In DNA, the CDR3 is TGCAGTGCTAGATCGGGACTAGCCGCCTCATTCGTCACAGATACGCAGTATTTT. This sequence encodes CSARSGLAASFVTDTQYF. The chain employs TRBV20-1 and TRBJ2-3, with TRBD2 matching 9 bases. V lost 2 bases, J lost 2 bases, and 14 bases stayed unmatched. The germline CDR1 and CDR2 sequences are DFQATT and SNEGSKA (reference sequence). The CDR3 is 18 amino acids.

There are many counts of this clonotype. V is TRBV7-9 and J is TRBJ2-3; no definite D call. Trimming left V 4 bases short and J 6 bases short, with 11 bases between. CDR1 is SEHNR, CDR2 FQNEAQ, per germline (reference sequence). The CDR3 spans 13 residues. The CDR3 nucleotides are TGTGCCAGCAGCTCCGGACCCCCGGATACGCAGTATTTT. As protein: CASSSGPPDTQYF.

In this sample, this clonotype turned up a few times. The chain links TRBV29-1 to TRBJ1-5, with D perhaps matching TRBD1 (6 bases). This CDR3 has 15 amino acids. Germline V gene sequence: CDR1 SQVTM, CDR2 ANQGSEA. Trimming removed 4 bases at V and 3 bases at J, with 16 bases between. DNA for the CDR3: TGCAGCGTTGGGGGGGGCGGAGGTGACAATCAGCCCCAGCATTTT. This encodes CSVGGGGGDNQPQHF.

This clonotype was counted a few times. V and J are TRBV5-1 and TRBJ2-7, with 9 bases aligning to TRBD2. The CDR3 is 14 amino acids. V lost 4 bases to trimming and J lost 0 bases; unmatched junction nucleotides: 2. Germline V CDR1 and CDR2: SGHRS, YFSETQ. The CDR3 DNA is TGCGCCAGCAGCAGCGGGGGGTTCTCCTACGAGCAGTACTTC. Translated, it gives CASSSGGFSYEQYF.